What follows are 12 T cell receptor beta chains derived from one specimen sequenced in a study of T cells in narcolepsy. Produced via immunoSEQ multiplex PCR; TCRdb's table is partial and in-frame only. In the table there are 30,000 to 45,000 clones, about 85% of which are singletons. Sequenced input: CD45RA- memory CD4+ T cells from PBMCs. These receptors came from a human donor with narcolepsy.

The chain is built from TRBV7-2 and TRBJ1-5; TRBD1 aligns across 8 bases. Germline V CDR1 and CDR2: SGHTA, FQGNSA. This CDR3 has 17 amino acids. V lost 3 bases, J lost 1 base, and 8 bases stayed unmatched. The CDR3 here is CASSLGQGAVSNQPQHF. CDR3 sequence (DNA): TGTGCCAGCAGCTTGGGTCAGGGGGCGGTGAGCAATCAGCCCCAGCATTTT.

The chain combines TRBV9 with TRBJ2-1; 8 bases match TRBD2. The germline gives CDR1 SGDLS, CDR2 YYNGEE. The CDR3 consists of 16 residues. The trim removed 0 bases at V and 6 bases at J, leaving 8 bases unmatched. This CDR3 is CASSVVSSGGVNEQFF. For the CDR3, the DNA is TGTGCCAGCAGCGTAGTATCCAGCGGGGGTGTCAATGAGCAGTTCTTC.

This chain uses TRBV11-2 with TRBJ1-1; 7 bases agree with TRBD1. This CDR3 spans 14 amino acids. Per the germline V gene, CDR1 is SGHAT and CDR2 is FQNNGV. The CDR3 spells CASKAGGSYTEAFF. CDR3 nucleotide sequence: TGTGCATCTAAGGCAGGGGGTAGTTACACTGAAGCTTTCTTT.

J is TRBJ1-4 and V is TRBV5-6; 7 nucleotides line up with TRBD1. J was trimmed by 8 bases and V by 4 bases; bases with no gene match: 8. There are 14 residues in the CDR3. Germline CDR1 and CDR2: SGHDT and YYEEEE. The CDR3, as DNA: TGTGCCAGCAGCCAGACAGGGATAGGAGAAAAACTGTTTTTT. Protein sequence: CASSQTGIGEKLFF.

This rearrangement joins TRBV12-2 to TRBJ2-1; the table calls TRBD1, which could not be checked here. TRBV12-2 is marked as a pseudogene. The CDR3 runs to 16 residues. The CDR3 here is CASPEDRGQVSNEQFF. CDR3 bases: TGTGCAAGTCCCGAGGACAGGGGGCAAGTTAGCAATGAGCAGTTCTTC.

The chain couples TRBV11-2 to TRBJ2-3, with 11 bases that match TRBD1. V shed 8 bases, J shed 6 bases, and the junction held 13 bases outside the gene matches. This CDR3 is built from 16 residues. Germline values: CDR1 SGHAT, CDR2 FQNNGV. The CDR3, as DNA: TGTGCCAGCGTTATTTCTTGGACAGGGGGCGGGGATACGCAGTATTTT. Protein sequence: CASVISWTGGGDTQYF.

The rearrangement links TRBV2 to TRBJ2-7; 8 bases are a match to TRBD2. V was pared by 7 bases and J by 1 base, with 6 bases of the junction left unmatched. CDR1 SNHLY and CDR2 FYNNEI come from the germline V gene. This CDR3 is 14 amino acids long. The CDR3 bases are TGTGCCAGCATCCCCGGGGGGGGGTCCTACGAGCAGTACTTC. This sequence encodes CASIPGGGSYEQYF.

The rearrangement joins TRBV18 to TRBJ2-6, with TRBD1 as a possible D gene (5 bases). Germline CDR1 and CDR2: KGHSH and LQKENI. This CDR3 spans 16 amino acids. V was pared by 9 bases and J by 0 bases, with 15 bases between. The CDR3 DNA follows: TGTGCCAGTCGACAGTCTGCCAGCTCTGGGGCCAACGTCCTGACTTTC. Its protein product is CASRQSASSGANVLTF.

CDR3 region: CASSRDGNEKLFF. The CDR3, as DNA: TGTGCCAGCAGCCGCGACGGTAATGAAAAACTGTTTTTT. The chain uses TRBV28 and TRBJ1-4; the D is unclear. Trimming removed 6 bases from V and 4 bases from J, with 9 bases in between. CDR1 and CDR2 from the germline V gene are MDHEN and SYDVKM. There are 13 residues in the CDR3.

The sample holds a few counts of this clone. The chain's CDR3 is CASSSNRGNKPQHF. The DNA for the CDR3 is TGTGCCAGCTCATCTAACAGGGGGAATAAGCCCCAGCATTTT. This rearrangement joins TRBV18 to TRBJ1-5, with 8 nucleotides matching TRBD1. With V trimmed by 5 bases and J by 8 bases, 8 bases remained unmatched. The CDR3 is 14 residues long. Germline CDR1 KGHSH, CDR2 LQKENI.

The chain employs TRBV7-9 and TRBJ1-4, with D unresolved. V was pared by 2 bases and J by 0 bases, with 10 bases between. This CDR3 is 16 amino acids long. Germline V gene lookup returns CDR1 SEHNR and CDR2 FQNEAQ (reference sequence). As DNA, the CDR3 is TGTGCCAGCAGCTTATCGGCAGCTGCAACTAATGAAAAACTGTTTTTT. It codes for CASSLSAAATNEKLFF.

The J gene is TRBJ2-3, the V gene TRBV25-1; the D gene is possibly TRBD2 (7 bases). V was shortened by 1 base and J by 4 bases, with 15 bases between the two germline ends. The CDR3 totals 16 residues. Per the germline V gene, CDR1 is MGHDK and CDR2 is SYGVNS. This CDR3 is CASSELGGAEADTQYF. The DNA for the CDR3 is TGTGCCAGCAGTGAATTAGGGGGGGCAGAGGCAGATACGCAGTATTTT.